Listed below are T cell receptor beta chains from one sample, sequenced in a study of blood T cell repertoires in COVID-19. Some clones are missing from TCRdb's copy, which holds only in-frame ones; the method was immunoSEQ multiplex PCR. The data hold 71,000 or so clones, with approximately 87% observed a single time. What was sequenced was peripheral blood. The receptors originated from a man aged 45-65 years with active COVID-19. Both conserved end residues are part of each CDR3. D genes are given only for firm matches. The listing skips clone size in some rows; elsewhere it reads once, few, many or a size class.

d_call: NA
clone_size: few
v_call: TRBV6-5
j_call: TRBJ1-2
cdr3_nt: TGTGCCAGCAGAGGACAGAGTCGGGGCTACACCTTC
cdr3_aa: CASRGQSRGYTF

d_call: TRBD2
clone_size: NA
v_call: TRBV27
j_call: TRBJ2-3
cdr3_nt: TGTGCCAGCAGTGGCCAGCGGGGGGTCCACATGAGCACAGATACGCAGTATTTT
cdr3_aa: CASSGQRGVHMSTDTQYF

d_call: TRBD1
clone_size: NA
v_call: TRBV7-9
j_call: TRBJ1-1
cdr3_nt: TGTGCCAGCAGCCCATTCTTACTAGGGACAGGGGGGACTGAAGCTTTCTTT
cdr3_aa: CASSPFLLGTGGTEAFF

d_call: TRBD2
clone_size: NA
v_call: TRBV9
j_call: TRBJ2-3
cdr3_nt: TGTGCCAGCAGCGTACTAGCGGCCTATGGCACAGATACGCAGTATTTT
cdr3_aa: CASSVLAAYGTDTQYF

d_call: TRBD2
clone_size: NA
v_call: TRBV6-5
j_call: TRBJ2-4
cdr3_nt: TGTGCCAGCAGAGCAGCGGGGGAGGCCAAAAACATTCAGTACTTC
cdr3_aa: CASRAAGEAKNIQYF

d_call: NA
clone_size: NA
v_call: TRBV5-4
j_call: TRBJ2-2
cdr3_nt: TGTGCCAGCAGCTCCCCCTCAGGGGGGAGGAACACCGGGGAGCTGTTTTTT
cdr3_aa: CASSSPSGGRNTGELFF

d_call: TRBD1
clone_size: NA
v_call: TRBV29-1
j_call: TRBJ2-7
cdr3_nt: TGCAGCGTTGAAGTTGGGGACAGGGCCTCCTACGAGCAGTACTTC
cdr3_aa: CSVEVGDRASYEQYF

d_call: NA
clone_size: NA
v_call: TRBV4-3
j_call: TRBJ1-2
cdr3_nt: TGCGCCAGCAGCCAAGACAGGGGTAACTATGGCTACACCTTC
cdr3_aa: CASSQDRGNYGYTF

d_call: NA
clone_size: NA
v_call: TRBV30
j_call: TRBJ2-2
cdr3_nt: TGTGCCTGGAGGACCCCCCGACAGTACGCGAACACCGGGGAGCTGTTTTTT
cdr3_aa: CAWRTPRQYANTGELFF

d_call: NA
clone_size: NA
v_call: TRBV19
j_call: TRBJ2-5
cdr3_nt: TGTGCCAGTAGTATTGGGGGGGGCGGGCAGACCCAGTACTTC
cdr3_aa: CASSIGGGGQTQYF

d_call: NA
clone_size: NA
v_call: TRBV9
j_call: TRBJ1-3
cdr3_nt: TGTGCCAGCAGCGCCGACAGGAGCTCTGGAAACACCATATATTTT
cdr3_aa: CASSADRSSGNTIYF

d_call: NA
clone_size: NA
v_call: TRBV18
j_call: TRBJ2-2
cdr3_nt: TGTGCCAGCTCACCACGGGGGGGCCCGAACACCGGGGAGCTGTTTTTT
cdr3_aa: CASSPRGGPNTGELFF

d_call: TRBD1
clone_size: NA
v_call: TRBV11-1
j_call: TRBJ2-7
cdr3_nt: TGTGCCAGCAGCCGGGACAGGGTTCACGAGCAGTACTTC
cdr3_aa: CASSRDRVHEQYF

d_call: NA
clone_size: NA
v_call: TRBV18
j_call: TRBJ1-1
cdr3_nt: TGTGCCAGCTCACCACAAGGGGACACTGAAGCTTTCTTT
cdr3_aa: CASSPQGDTEAFF

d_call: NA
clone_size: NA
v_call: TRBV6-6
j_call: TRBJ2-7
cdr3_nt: TGTGCCAGCAGGGATGATAGGAGCTCCTACGAGCAGTACTTC
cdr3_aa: CASRDDRSSYEQYF

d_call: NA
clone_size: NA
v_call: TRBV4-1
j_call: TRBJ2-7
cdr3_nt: TGCGCCAGCAGCCAAAAAACCCAGGGGCAGGTTTACGAGCAGTACTTC
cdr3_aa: CASSQKTQGQVYEQYF

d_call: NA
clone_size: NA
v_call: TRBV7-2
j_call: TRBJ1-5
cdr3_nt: TGTGCCAGCAGCCAATGGCGGGTTCGTAGCAATCAGCCCCAGCATTTT
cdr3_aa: CASSQWRVRSNQPQHF

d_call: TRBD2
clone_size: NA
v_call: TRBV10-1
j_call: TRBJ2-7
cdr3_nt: TGCGCCACCCCCCATCCCATGGCTAGCGGGAGTGGGGAGCAGTACTTC
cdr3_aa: CATPHPMASGSGEQYF

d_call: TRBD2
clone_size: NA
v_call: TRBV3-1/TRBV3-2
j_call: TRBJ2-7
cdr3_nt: TGTGCCAGCAGCCAAGTGGGGACTAGCGGGGTCTACGAGCAGTACTTC
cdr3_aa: CASSQVGTSGVYEQYF

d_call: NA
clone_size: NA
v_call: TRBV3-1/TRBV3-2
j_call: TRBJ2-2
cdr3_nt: TGTGCCAGCAGCCGTTGGAGGTCGGGGGGCTCGAACACCGGGGAGCTGTTTTTT
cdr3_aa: CASSRWRSGGSNTGELFF

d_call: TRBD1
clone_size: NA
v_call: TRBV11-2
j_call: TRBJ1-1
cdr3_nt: TGTGCCAGCAGCTCTGGCGGACAGGGGAAAGGCACTGAAGCTTTCTTT
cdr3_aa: CASSSGGQGKGTEAFF

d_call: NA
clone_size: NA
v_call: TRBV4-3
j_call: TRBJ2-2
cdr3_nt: TGCGCCAGCAGCGACACCCAGAACACCGGGGAGCTGTTTTTT
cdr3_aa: CASSDTQNTGELFF

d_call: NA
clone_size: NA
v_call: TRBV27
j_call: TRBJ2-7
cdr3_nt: TGTGCCAGCAGTTCCCCGGGCGAGCAGTACTTC
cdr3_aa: CASSSPGEQYF

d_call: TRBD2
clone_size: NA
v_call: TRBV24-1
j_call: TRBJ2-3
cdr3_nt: TGTGCCACCAGTGGTTCCAATGACGCGGGAGGGCCAACAGATACGCAGTATTTT
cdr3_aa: CATSGSNDAGGPTDTQYF